This T cell receptor beta chain was observed in a study of blood T cells in healthy people across ages. Combining a sample-barcoded 5' primer with a J-beta primer mix, a second PCR ran for roughly 7 to 11 cycles. TCRdb passed the 5' RACE reads through MiXCR, listing each CDR3 protein once. Of 800,000 to 950,000 distinct CDR3 sequences listed, 40% to 60% were seen once; the top ten hold around 15%. Germline CDR1 is SGHTA and CDR2 is FQGNSA. The ends lost 5 bases at V and 9 bases at J; junction bases unmatched: 8. This CDR3 comprises 15 residues. The sequence came from a man aged 25 to 40 in good health. This rearrangement joins TRBV7-2 to TRBJ2-1, with 12 bases fitting TRBD1. Sequencing was performed on blood. The chain's CDR3 is CASSPGQGARGEQFF. DNA for the CDR3: TGTGCCAGCAGCCCGGGACAGGGGGCGAGAGGTGAGCAGTTCTTC. The whole variable domain, filled in from reference TRBV7-2 and TRBJ2-1, reads GAGVSQSPSNKVTEKGKDVELRCDPISGHTALYWYRQSLGQGLEFLIYFQGNSAPDKSGLPSDRFSAERTGGSVSTLTIQRTQQEDSAVYLCASSPGQGARGEQFFGPGTRLTVL.